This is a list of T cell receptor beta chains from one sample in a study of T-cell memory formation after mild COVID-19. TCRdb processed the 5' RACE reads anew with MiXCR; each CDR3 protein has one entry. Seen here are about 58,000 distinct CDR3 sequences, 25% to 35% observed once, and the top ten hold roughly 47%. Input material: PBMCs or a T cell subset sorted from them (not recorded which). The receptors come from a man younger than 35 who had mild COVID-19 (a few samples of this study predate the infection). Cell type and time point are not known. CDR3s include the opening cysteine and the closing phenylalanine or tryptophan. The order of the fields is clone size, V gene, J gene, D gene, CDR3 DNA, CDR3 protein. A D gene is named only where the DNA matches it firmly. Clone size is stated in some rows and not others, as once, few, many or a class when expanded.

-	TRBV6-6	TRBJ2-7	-	TGTGCCAGCAGAGAATCCTACGAGCAGTACTTC	CASRESYEQYF
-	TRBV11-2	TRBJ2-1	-	TGTGCCAGCAGCTCCTCCAGTAGGGGTTGGGGTGAGCAGTTCTTC	CASSSSSRGWGEQFF
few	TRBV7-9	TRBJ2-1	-	TGTGCCAGCAGCTCGAGTGGGGCGGGCAATGAGCAGTTCTTC	CASSSSGAGNEQFF
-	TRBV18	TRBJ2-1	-	TGTGCCAGCCAGGCAGGTCCTGGGGCGCAGTACAATGAGCAGTTCTTC	CASQAGPGAQYNEQFF
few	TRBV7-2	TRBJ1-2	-	TGTGCCAGCAGCTTAGGAGGGTTCTATGGCTACACCTTC	CASSLGGFYGYTF
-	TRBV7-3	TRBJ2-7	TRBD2	TGTGCCAGCAGCTTAAGCGGGGGGCCGTCCTACGAGCAGTACTTC	CASSLSGGPSYEQYF
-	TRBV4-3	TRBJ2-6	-	TGCGCCAGCAGCCAAGAGGTGCGGGGGGCCAACGTCCTGACTTTC	CASSQEVRGANVLTF
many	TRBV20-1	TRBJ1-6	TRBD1	TGCAGTGTCGACCCCGGGACAGGGTTTGATTCACCCCTCCACTTT	CSVDPGTGFDSPLHF
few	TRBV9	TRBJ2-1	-	TGTGCCAGCAGCGTAGCTCGAGGTACCTCCTACAATGAGCAGTTCTTC	CASSVARGTSYNEQFF
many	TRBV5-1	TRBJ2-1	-	TGCGCCAGCAGCCTCAGCGGGCAAGACGGACGAGGCAATGAGCAGTTCTTC	CASSLSGQDGRGNEQFF
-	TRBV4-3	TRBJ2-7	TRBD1	TGCGCCAGCAGCCTCTGGACGGGACAGGTCTCCTACGAGCAGTACTTC	CASSLWTGQVSYEQYF
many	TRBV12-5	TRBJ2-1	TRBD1	TGTGCTAGTGGTTTCGGGACAGGAGTCTTTGAGCAGTTCTTC	CASGFGTGVFEQFF
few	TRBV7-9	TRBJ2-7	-	TGTGCCAGCAGTCCCAATATGGCCGCCGAGCAGTACTTC	CASSPNMAAEQYF
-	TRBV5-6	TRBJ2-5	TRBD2	TGTGCCAGCAGCTCTCTCTTTGGCCCTACTAGCGGGGGGACCCAGTACTTC	CASSSLFGPTSGGTQYF
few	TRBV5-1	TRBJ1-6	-	TGCGCCAGCAGCGCGAGCTCCTATAATTCACCCCTCCACTTT	CASSASSYNSPLHF
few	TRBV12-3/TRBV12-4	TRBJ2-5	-	TGTGCCAGCAGTTCAGTCCAAGAGACCCAGTACTTC	CASSSVQETQYF
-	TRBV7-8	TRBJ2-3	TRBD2	TGTGCCAGCAGCTTAGCGCCGGGGGGAAGCACAGATACGCAGTATTTT	CASSLAPGGSTDTQYF
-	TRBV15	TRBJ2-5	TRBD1	TGTGCCACCAGCAGCCAGGGGGCATGGGAGACCCAGTACTTC	CATSSQGAWETQYF
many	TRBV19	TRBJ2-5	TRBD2	TGTGCCAGTAGCTTGACTAGCGGGGGGTTTGAGACCCAGTACTTC	CASSLTSGGFETQYF
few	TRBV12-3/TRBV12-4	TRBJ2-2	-	TGTGCCAGCAGTTACAACAGGGTTAACACCGGGGAGCTGTTTTTT	CASSYNRVNTGELFF
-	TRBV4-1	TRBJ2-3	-	TGCGCCAGCAGCCCAGGGTTCACAGATACGCAGTATTTT	CASSPGFTDTQYF
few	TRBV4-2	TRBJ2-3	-	TGTGCCAGCAGCGCTCCAGACTCGGGGGCAGATACGCAGTATTTT	CASSAPDSGADTQYF
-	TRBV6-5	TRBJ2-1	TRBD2	TGTGCCAGCAGTTACTCAACCAGCGGGGGGATAAATGAGCAGTTCTTC	CASSYSTSGGINEQFF
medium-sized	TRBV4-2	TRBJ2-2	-	TGTGCCAGCAGCCAAGAGGGGGACCCCTCCACCGGGGAGCTGTTTTTT	CASSQEGDPSTGELFF
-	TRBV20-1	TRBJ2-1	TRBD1	TGCAGTGCTAACGTCGGGGACAGGGCTGACGATGAGCAGTTCTTC	CSANVGDRADDEQFF
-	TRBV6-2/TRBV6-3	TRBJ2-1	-	TGTGCCAGCAGTTACCGGATAATCAATGAGCAGTTCTTC	CASSYRIINEQFF
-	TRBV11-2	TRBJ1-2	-	TGTGCCAGCAGCCGTCGTCAGGGAAACTTAAGGGGAGGCTACACCTTC	CASSRRQGNLRGGYTF
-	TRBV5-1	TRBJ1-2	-	TGCGCCAGCAGACTACGGGGGGATAATGGCTACACCTTC	CASRLRGDNGYTF
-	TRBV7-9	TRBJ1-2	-	TGTGCCAGCAGCTTAGCGGGGGGCGCGGACTATGGCTACACCTTC	CASSLAGGADYGYTF
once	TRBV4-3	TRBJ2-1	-	TGCGCCAGCAGCCAAGAACCGATGGGCGGACACAATGAGCAGTTCTTC	CASSQEPMGGHNEQFF
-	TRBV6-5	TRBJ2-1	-	TGTGCCAGCAGTTACATGAATGAGCAGTTCTTC	CASSYMNEQFF
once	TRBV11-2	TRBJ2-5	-	TGTGCCAGCAGCTTAGGATTAGGGTCTCAAGAGACCCAGTACTTC	CASSLGLGSQETQYF
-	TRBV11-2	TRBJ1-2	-	TGTGCCAGCAGCTTAGATACAGGCAGTTATGGCTACACCTTC	CASSLDTGSYGYTF
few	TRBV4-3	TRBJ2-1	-	TGCGCCAGCAGCCAAGAGGACAGACGGGAGCAGTTCTTC	CASSQEDRREQFF
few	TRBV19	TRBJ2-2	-	TGTGCCAGTAGTAGAGGACTGTTCCCGGCGAACACCGGGGAGCTGTTTTTT	CASSRGLFPANTGELFF
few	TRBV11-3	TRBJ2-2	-	TGTGCCAGCAGCCAAACCCCCATGGCAGGGTGTTGCACCGGGGAGCTGTTTTTT	CASSQTPMAGCCTGELFF
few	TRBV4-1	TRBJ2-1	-	TGCGCCAGCAGCCACGCACCGCCCTACAATGAGCAGTTCTTC	CASSHAPPYNEQFF